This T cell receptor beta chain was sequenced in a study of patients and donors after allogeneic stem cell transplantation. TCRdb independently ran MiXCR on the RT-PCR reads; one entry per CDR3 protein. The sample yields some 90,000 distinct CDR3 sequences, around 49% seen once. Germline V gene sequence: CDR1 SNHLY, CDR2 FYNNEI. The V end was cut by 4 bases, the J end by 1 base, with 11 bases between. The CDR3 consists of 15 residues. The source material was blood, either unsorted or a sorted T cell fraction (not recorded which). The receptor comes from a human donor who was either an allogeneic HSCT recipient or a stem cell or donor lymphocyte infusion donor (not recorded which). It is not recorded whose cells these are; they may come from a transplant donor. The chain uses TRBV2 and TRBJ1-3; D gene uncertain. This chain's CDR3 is CASSGPGFSGNTIYF. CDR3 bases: TGTGCCAGCAGTGGCCCAGGTTTTTCTGGAAACACCATATATTTT.